This passage covers 12 T cell receptor beta chains from one sample sequenced in a study of T-cell memory formation after mild COVID-19. TCRdb recomputed calls from the 5' RACE reads with MiXCR, one row per CDR3 protein. The data show approximately 480,000 distinct CDR3 sequences, roughly 20% seen once. The material sequenced was PBMCs or a T cell subset sorted from them (not recorded which). These receptors all stem from an adult woman who had mild COVID-19 (a few samples of this study predate the infection). Cell type and time point are not known.

In this sample, this clonotype turned up a few times. V is TRBV12-3 or TRBV12-4 and J is TRBJ1-6; possible D gene TRBD1, 5 bases. The CDR3 runs 15 residues. The germline V and J ends were trimmed by 6 bases and 7 bases, with 16 bases remaining between them. This CDR3 reads CASSPRSGTNSPLHF. Written as DNA, the CDR3 is TGTGCCAGCAGCCCCCGGTCAGGGACCAATTCACCCCTCCACTTT.

This clonotype has ten or more counts. The genes are TRBV20-1 and TRBJ2-7; 9 bases map to TRBD1. The CDR3 covers 15 residues. From germline, CDR1 is DFQATT and CDR2 SNEGSKA (reference sequence). The junction had 9 bases not matched to a gene; V was cut back by 1 base and J by 5 bases. The CDR3 sequence: CSARASGTGIHEQYF. DNA for the CDR3: TGCAGTGCTAGAGCTTCCGGGACAGGGATCCACGAGCAGTACTTC.

The gene calls are TRBV20-1 and TRBJ2-2; D may be TRBD2 (5 bases). Trimming pared 6 bases from V and 0 bases from J, leaving 11 bases between. The germline V gene has CDR1 DFQATT and CDR2 SNEGSKA (reference sequence). There are 14 residues in the CDR3. CDR3 region: CSACRDSNTGELFF. The CDR3, as DNA: TGCAGTGCCTGCCGGGATTCGAACACCGGGGAGCTGTTTTTT.

This clonotype was counted a few times. The V call is TRBV7-8, the J call TRBJ2-3; 9 nucleotides line up with TRBD2. The trim removed 5 bases at V and 2 bases at J, leaving 20 bases unmatched. This CDR3 has 20 residues. CDR1 is SGHVS, CDR2 FQNEAQ, per germline. CDR3 DNA: TGTGCCAGCAGCCTGTTGGGGGATGAGCGGGAGGTGTTATACACAGATACGCAGTATTTT. Translated, it gives CASSLLGDEREVLYTDTQYF.

The rearrangement links TRBV2 to TRBJ2-1; the match to TRBD2 covers 8 bases. This CDR3 spans 19 amino acids. Per germline, CDR1 SNHLY and CDR2 FYNNEI. V lost 4 bases to trimming and J lost 4 bases; unmatched junction nucleotides: 18. The DNA of the CDR3 is TGTGCCAGCAGTGGGTCTCCCTCCTCCGCGGGGGGAATTTACAATGAGCAGTTCTTC. It translates to CASSGSPSSAGGIYNEQFF.

The chain carries TRBV6-2 or TRBV6-3 and TRBJ2-1, with 11 bases matching TRBD2. Germline trimming cut 5 bases from V and 8 bases from J; bases unmatched to any gene: 11. Looked up from germline, CDR1 is MNHEY and CDR2 is SVGEGT. This CDR3 comprises 16 residues. CDR3 residues: CASSEPIAGGPYEQFF. CDR3 sequence (DNA): TGTGCCAGCAGTGAACCCATAGCGGGAGGGCCCTATGAGCAGTTCTTC.

This clonotype occurred a few times. V is TRBV5-1 and J is TRBJ2-5; 7 bases agree with TRBD1. Germline V gene lookup returns CDR1 SGHRS and CDR2 YFSETQ. Losses at the gene ends were 4 bases for V and 1 base for J; bases not matched to a gene: 7. The CDR3 length is 15 residues. The CDR3 nucleotides are TGCGCCAGCAGCGGGCCGCGACAGGGCCAAGAGACCCAGTACTTC. This sequence encodes CASSGPRQGQETQYF. The whole variable domain, filled in from reference TRBV5-1 and TRBJ2-5, reads KAGVTQTPRYLIKTRGQQVTLSCSPISGHRSVSWYQQTPGQGLQFLFEYFSETQRNKGNFPGRFSGRQFSNSRSEMNVSTLELGDSALYLCASSGPRQGQETQYFGPGTRLLVL.

This clonotype occurred a few times. V is TRBV12-3 or TRBV12-4 and J is TRBJ1-5; possible D gene TRBD1, 5 bases. The CDR3 covers 14 residues. V was clipped by 3 bases and J by 3 bases, with 9 bases between them. The CDR3 loop reads CASSFGGANQPQHF. For the CDR3, the DNA is TGTGCCAGCAGTTTCGGAGGGGCCAATCAGCCCCAGCATTTT.

This clonotype was detected only a few times. The chain combines TRBV3-1 with TRBJ2-5, with D perhaps TRBD2 (5 bases). The CDR3 covers 15 residues. Germline CDR1 LGHDT, CDR2 YNNKEL (reference sequence). V was pared by 1 base and J by 0 bases, with 9 bases between. The CDR3 sequence: CASSQGTGDQETQYF. In nucleotides, the CDR3 is TGTGCCAGCAGCCAAGGGACTGGGGACCAAGAGACCCAGTACTTC.

The chain couples TRBV28 to TRBJ2-7; 9 nucleotides align to TRBD1. Germline CDR1 MDHEN, CDR2 SYDVKM. This CDR3 region has 17 residues. With V trimmed by 7 bases and J by 5 bases, 18 bases remained unmatched. CDR3 bases: TGTGCCAGCACCTCCCTGCCTACGGGACAGGGCGTCAACGAGCAGTACTTC. Protein: CASTSLPTGQGVNEQYF.

The CDR3 protein is CASSGEEGSTHSYEQYF. The CDR3 DNA follows: TGTGCCAGCAGTGGTGAGGAAGGGTCAACTCACTCCTACGAGCAGTACTTC. This rearrangement joins TRBV6-1 to TRBJ2-7; no reliable D call. Germline V CDR1 and CDR2: MNHNS, SASEGT. This CDR3 spans 17 amino acids. V dropped 4 bases and J dropped 0 bases, with 19 bases sitting between them.

V gene TRBV4-1 combines with J gene TRBJ1-1; D is possibly TRBD1 (6 bases). This CDR3 contains 14 residues. Germline V gene sequence: CDR1 MGHRA, CDR2 YSYEKL. V was pared by 4 bases and J by 4 bases, with 13 bases between. The CDR3 DNA follows: TGCGCCAGCAGCCCAACTCAGGGGTTCACTGAAGCTTTCTTT. This codes for CASSPTQGFTEAFF.